This T cell receptor beta chain was recorded in a study of beta chain features in type 1 diabetes. Whole-study results and caveats: Fewer insertions but more deletions were seen at VDJ junctions in type 1 diabetes patients.

cDNA synthesis used the whole RNA isolate, giving expressed TCRB sequences. Some clones are missing from TCRdb's copy, which holds only in-frame ones; the method was immunoSEQ multiplex PCR. The repertoire holds 250,000 to 300,000 clones, with under 8.5% as singletons. CD45RO/CCR7/CD25/CD127/CD95/CD27 staining was used to isolate CD4+ naive, central memory, regulatory and stem cell-like memory cells by sorting. Sort purity for all populations was recorded as exceeding 98%. This clone was observed a handful of times. No antigen is known for it. The specimen was central memory CD4+ T cells from blood. The source of this sequence is a woman in her late teens or twenties in good health.

CDR3 nucleotides: TGTGCCTGCGGGTCAGTAAACACTGAAGCTTTCTTT. Protein product: CACGSVNTEAFF. This sequence joins TRBV30 and TRBJ1-1; D is undetermined. V was cut by 6 bases and J by 2 bases, with 10 bases left in between. Germline V gene lookup returns CDR1 GTSNPN and CDR2 SVGIG (reference sequence). This CDR3 is built from 12 residues. Looking up the rest from reference TRBV30 and TRBJ1-1 gives the full variable domain: SQTIHQWPATLVQPVGSPLSLECTVEGTSNPNLYWYRQAAGRGLQLLFYSVGIGQISSEVPQNLSASRPQDRQFILSSKKLLLSDSGFYLCACGSVNTEAFFGQGTRLTVV.